This paragraph covers one T cell receptor beta chain sequence. The data were produced by immunoSEQ multiplex PCR, yet TCRdb's version contains in-frame clones alone and is incomplete. The sample shows under 50,000 clones, around nine tenths of them seen only once. The sample originates from a study of T cell changes during pregnancy in multiple sclerosis. The CDR3 consists of 15 residues. Trimming removed 2 bases from V and 0 bases from J, with 10 bases in between. Germline V gene lookup returns CDR1 SGHTA and CDR2 FQGTGA. The genes are TRBV7-3 and TRBJ1-1; D is unresolved. The sequence was obtained from a female donor with multiple sclerosis, enrolled in a pregnancy study. The specimen comprised CD4+ T cells from peripheral blood mononuclear cells, sampled before pregnancy. The CDR3: CASSLGAIMNTEAFF. DNA for the CDR3: TGTGCCAGCAGCTTAGGAGCGATTATGAACACTGAAGCTTTCTTT.